The source of this TCR beta chain is a study of blood T cell repertoires in COVID-19. Background on the study: T cells, B-cell-depleted T cells, or PBMCs supplied cDNA or gDNA.

J gave up 5 bases and V 5 bases, and 9 bases lay outside the gene matches. The CDR3 runs to 15 residues. Germline V gene data show CDR1 as MGHRA and CDR2 as YSYEKL. Clones were sequenced by immunoSEQ multiplex PCR, and TCRdb holds only the in-frame ones, with some missing. The data show 120,000 to 150,000 clones, around 83% seen once. This clone has a count of ten or more. The TCR comes from a human donor in a cohort sampled during active COVID-19. The material sequenced was peripheral blood. The chain has TRBV4-1 and TRBJ2-7, with 10 nucleotides matching TRBD1. The CDR3 region is CASSYRDRGGDEQYF. The CDR3, as DNA: TGCGCCAGCAGCTACAGGGACAGGGGAGGCGACGAGCAGTACTTC.